This TCR beta chain derives from a study of blood T cell repertoires in COVID-19. Study overall: Researchers got acute and convalescent COVID-19 samples from the United States, Italy and Spain.

CDR3 length: 15 amino acids. The germline gives CDR1 SGHVS, CDR2 FQNEAQ. V dropped 3 bases and J dropped 2; count of bases not matched to a gene: 4. Original processing methods: Estimated nucleated cell counts came from reference gene primer amplification. Data came from immunoSEQ multiplex PCR; TCRdb stores just in-frame clones and leaves some out. D and trimming were read from the DNA, whereas the V and J calls and clone size are those reported in that table. The sample carries roughly 190,000 clones, more than 70% recorded once. The source of this sequence is a woman aged 55-70 years with acute or convalescent COVID-19. The specimen sequenced was peripheral blood. The rearrangement joins TRBV7-8 to TRBJ2-3; TRBD2 matches at 8 bases. The CDR3 reads CASSLKRGFTDTQYF. The CDR3 DNA is TGTGCCAGCAGCTTGAAGCGGGGGTTCACAGATACGCAGTATTTT.